This is a list of T cell receptor beta chains from one sample in a study of neurological immune-mediated disorders. One entry per CDR3 protein, called by TCRdb with MiXCR from the 5' RACE reads. Among more than 45,000 distinct CDR3 sequences listed, 3% to 4.5% were seen once. The sample was PBMCs. All receptors derive from a man younger than 45 with multiple sclerosis. Both conserved end residues are trimmed from each CDR3.

>TRBJ2-5|TRBV11-2
ASSRPGLAGSETQY
>TRBJ1-1|TRBV29-1
SARKGGAEAF
>TRBJ1-2|TRBV3-1
ASSQAGYGYT
>TRBJ1-3|TRBV7-6
ASSFGDGAGNTIY
>TRBJ2-5|TRBV5-1
ASSVNLGETQY
>TRBJ2-1|TRBV6-1
ASSVGGGPYNEQF
>TRBJ1-5|TRBV5-5
ASSLVGDSNQPQH
>TRBJ1-4|TRBV12-3/TRBV12-4
ASSPIGGDWNEKLF
>TRBJ1-2|TRBV5-1
ASSPGRDTYGYT
>TRBJ1-1|TRBV7-2
ASGEGAATEAF
>TRBJ1-1|TRBV7-9
ASSSRWNTEAF